A single sample gave rise to the 32 T cell receptor beta chains below, sequenced in a study of blood T cell repertoires in COVID-19. Assay: immunoSEQ multiplex PCR; the TCRdb copy retains only in-frame clones and omits some. The sample lists around 30,000 clones; 80% to 90% were seen once. The sample consisted of peripheral blood. These receptors came from a human donor in a cohort sampled during active COVID-19. The donor label of this sample is uncertain.

The chain carries TRBV5-1 and TRBJ2-6; 7 nucleotides align to TRBD2. With 1 base clipped from V and 0 bases from J, the junction kept 4 bases outside the gene matches. This CDR3 is 17 amino acids long. The V gene's germline CDR1 is SGHRS and CDR2 YFSETQ. The CDR3 spells CASSLRGGDSGANVLTF. For the CDR3, the DNA is TGCGCCAGCAGCTTGAGGGGAGGGGACTCTGGGGCCAACGTCCTGACTTTC.

This chain connects TRBV19 to TRBJ1-2; D call uncertain. The CDR3 sequence is 13 residues long. V was pared by 6 bases and J by 0 bases, with 8 bases between. CDR1 and CDR2 (germline): LNHDA, SQIVND (reference sequence). In DNA, the CDR3 is TGTGCCAGTAGGCCAGATCCTAACTATGGCTACACCTTC. Translating it yields CASRPDPNYGYTF.

Only a few counts were recorded for this clone. The rearrangement joins TRBV19 to TRBJ1-5; 11 nucleotides agree with TRBD1. The germline V gene encodes CDR1 LNHDA and CDR2 SQIVND (reference sequence). The CDR3 is 18 residues long. The J segment lost 2 bases and the V segment lost 6 bases, leaving 12 bases of the junction unmatched. The CDR3 loop reads CASRPMDRGRIGNQPQHF. CDR3 nucleotides: TGTGCCAGTAGGCCTATGGACAGGGGGCGTATCGGCAATCAGCCCCAGCATTTT.

The genes are TRBV5-1 and TRBJ2-2; 7 nucleotides line up with TRBD2. V gave up 0 bases and J gave up 2 bases; unmatched junction bases: 4. This CDR3 is built from 16 residues. From germline, CDR1 is SGHRS and CDR2 YFSETQ. The CDR3 DNA reads as TGCGCCAGCAGCTTGGACAGACTAGCCAACACCGGGGAGCTGTTTTTT. It yields the protein CASSLDRLANTGELFF.

The rearrangement joins TRBV4-1 to TRBJ2-5; the D gene is possibly TRBD2 (5 bases). The CDR3 length is 14 residues. The germline V gene has CDR1 MGHRA and CDR2 YSYEKL. V was clipped by 4 bases and J by 5 bases, with 14 bases between them. This CDR3 is CASSRQLVTETQYF. CDR3 DNA sequence: TGCGCCAGCAGCCGACAACTAGTAACGGAGACCCAGTACTTC.

This chain joins TRBV7-8 and TRBJ2-3, with TRBD2 matching 13 bases. V trimming: 3 bases; J trimming: 0 bases; junction bases outside the gene matches: 9. The germline CDR1 and CDR2 sequences are SGHVS and FQNEAQ. This CDR3 contains 19 residues. The CDR3 loop reads CASSFPRTSGGASTDTQYF. The DNA for the CDR3 is TGTGCCAGCAGCTTCCCTAGGACTAGCGGGGGAGCTAGCACAGATACGCAGTATTTT.

This clone has only a few counts. The chain carries TRBV5-8 and TRBJ1-2, with 7 bases fitting TRBD1. Losses at the gene ends were 7 bases for V and 4 bases for J; bases not matched to a gene: 10. Germline loops: CDR1 SGHTS, CDR2 YDEGEE. This CDR3 contains 14 residues. Here the CDR3 reads CASGRTGDTYGYTF. CDR3 coding DNA: TGTGCCAGCGGCCGCACAGGGGACACCTATGGCTACACCTTC.

The chain joins TRBV12-5 to TRBJ2-7, with 7 bases aligning to TRBD2. V shed 0 bases, J shed 6 bases, and the junction held 11 bases outside the gene matches. The germline CDR1 and CDR2 sequences are LGHNT and FRNRAP. This CDR3 has 16 amino acids. CDR3 DNA sequence: TGTGCTAGTGGTTTGGTAATCGGGACGGGAGGCTTCGAGCAGTACTTC. This translates into CASGLVIGTGGFEQYF.

This chain links TRBV28 with TRBJ1-5; a possible D gene is TRBD1 (5 bases). CDR1 MDHEN and CDR2 SYDVKM come from the germline V gene. The CDR3 covers 14 residues. Trimming pared 7 bases from V and 7 bases from J, leaving 17 bases between. The CDR3 protein is CASIGTGGAQPQHF. The DNA of the CDR3 is TGTGCCAGCATTGGTACGGGGGGAGCCCAGCCCCAGCATTTT.

The chain links TRBV15 to TRBJ1-1; unclear D gene. The ends were cut back, 1 base at V and 1 base at J, with 10 bases in the middle. The germline CDR1 and CDR2 sequences are LNHNV and YYDKDF (reference sequence). CDR3 size: 15 residues. The CDR3 region has the DNA TGTGCCACCAGCAGAGGTGCCTTTAGGAACACTGAAGCTTTCTTT. Its translation: CATSRGAFRNTEAFF.

The rearrangement links TRBV5-1 to TRBJ1-6; TRBD1 matches at 8 bases. Germline V gives CDR1 SGHRS, CDR2 YFSETQ. This CDR3 has 16 residues. The V and J ends lost 4 bases and 3 bases, in that order; junction bases with no gene match: 6. In nucleotides, the CDR3 is TGCGCCAGCAGCCGCGGACAGGGTGACTATAATTCACCCCTCCACTTT. It is translated as CASSRGQGDYNSPLHF.

This chain connects TRBV5-1 to TRBJ1-2; D might be TRBD1 (5 bases). V dropped 3 bases and J dropped 4 bases, with 13 bases sitting between them. This CDR3 contains 14 residues. Germline-derived CDR1 and CDR2 are SGHRS and YFSETQ. The CDR3 protein is CASSSTAPLYGYTF. DNA for the CDR3: TGCGCCAGCAGCTCGACAGCACCTCTCTATGGCTACACCTTC.

This sequence joins TRBV2 and TRBJ2-7, with TRBD2 identical over 10 bases. V lost 7 bases and J lost 5; bases outside the gene matches: 8. CDR3 size: 14 residues. The germline gives CDR1 SNHLY, CDR2 FYNNEI. The CDR3 DNA is TGTGCCAGCAAGAGTAGCGGGGGGCAGAACGAGCAGTACTTC. Protein product: CASKSSGGQNEQYF.

This chain joins TRBV10-3 and TRBJ1-2; unclear D gene. Germline CDR1 reads ENHRY; CDR2 reads SYGVKD. The CDR3 extends over 15 amino acids. V was trimmed by 0 bases and J by 4 bases, leaving 12 bases between them. The CDR3 sequence is CAISESPGALYGYTF. The CDR3 nucleotides read TGTGCCATCAGTGAGTCTCCGGGAGCTCTCTATGGCTACACCTTC.

The chain uses TRBV2 and TRBJ1-5; 8 nucleotides line up with TRBD1. The length of the CDR3 is 15 residues. After removal of 4 bases from V and 6 bases from J, the junction contained 8 bases not matched to a gene. The germline V gene has CDR1 SNHLY and CDR2 FYNNEI. The CDR3 here is CASSVRTGWIQPQHF. Written as DNA, the CDR3 is TGTGCCAGCAGTGTCCGGACAGGGTGGATTCAGCCCCAGCATTTT.

This clone was seen only a few times. V is TRBV5-4 and J is TRBJ2-1; TRBD1 agrees at 8 bases. Trimming at V came to 7 bases and at J to 1 base, leaving 7 bases not matched to a gene. Germline-derived CDR1 and CDR2 are SGHNT and YYREEE (reference sequence). This CDR3 is 15 amino acids long. The CDR3 DNA reads as TGTGCCAGCTCGGTGGACAGGGTGTCCTACAATGAGCAGTTCTTC. It translates to CASSVDRVSYNEQFF.

The chain employs TRBV29-1 and TRBJ1-1; 7 bases line up with TRBD1. V was clipped by 4 bases and J by 7 bases; unmatched bases: 9. Germline CDR1 is SQVTM and CDR2 is ANQGSEA. The CDR3 runs 13 residues. As DNA, the CDR3 is TGCAGCGTTGCGGGACAGTTAAACGGTGAAGCTTTCTTT. Translation: CSVAGQLNGEAFF.

The V gene is TRBV10-3, the J gene TRBJ1-3; 7 bases are shared with TRBD1. V was clipped by 8 bases and J by 0 bases; unmatched bases: 1. Germline V gene sequence: CDR1 ENHRY, CDR2 SYGVKD. The CDR3 totals 13 residues. The CDR3 DNA reads TGTGCCATCCGGGACAGCTCTGGAAACACCATATATTTT. This translates into CAIRDSSGNTIYF.

The chain employs TRBV28 and TRBJ1-5; maybe TRBD1 (5 bases). Deletions cut 5 bases from V and 0 bases from J, with 8 bases between. CDR1 MDHEN and CDR2 SYDVKM come from the germline V gene. CDR3 length: 14 amino acids. As DNA, the CDR3 is TGTGCCAGCAGTCAGGGAGGTAGCAATCAGCCCCAGCATTTT. As protein: CASSQGGSNQPQHF.

The chain has TRBV7-9 and TRBJ2-1; 11 nucleotides match TRBD1. The trim removed 5 bases at V and 3 bases at J, leaving 9 bases unmatched. Looked up from germline, CDR1 is SEHNR and CDR2 is FQNEAQ (reference sequence). This CDR3 has 17 residues. CDR3 sequence (DNA): TGTGCCAGCAGCCCCCCCCCGGGACAGGGGGACTACAATGAGCAGTTCTTC. It translates to CASSPPPGQGDYNEQFF.

This clone was counted only a few times. This chain connects TRBV3-1 (or the pseudogene TRBV3-2) to TRBJ1-6; 8 nucleotides align to TRBD1. The V segment lost 8 bases and the J segment 10 bases; nucleotides outside the gene matches: 10. The CDR3 extends over 14 amino acids. Germline values: CDR1 LGHDT, CDR2 YNNKEL (reference sequence). CDR3 region: CASGGAGGRSPLHF. CDR3 bases: TGTGCCAGCGGCGGGGCAGGGGGCCGGTCACCCCTCCACTTT.

The chain recombines TRBV6-6 with TRBJ2-2; TRBD1 matches 7 bases. This CDR3 spans 15 amino acids. In germline, CDR1 is MNHNY, CDR2 SVGAGI (reference sequence). The trim removed 5 bases at V and 6 bases at J, leaving 9 bases unmatched. The CDR3 DNA is TGTGCCAGCAGTGCCGGGACAGAGGTCGCCGGGGAGCTGTTTTTT. Translating it yields CASSAGTEVAGELFF.

This clone was picked up one time. The rearrangement joins TRBV24-1 to TRBJ2-7, with D possibly matching TRBD2 (6 bases). Trimming cost V 4 bases and J 3 bases, with 15 bases left between them. Per the germline V gene, CDR1 is KGHDR and CDR2 is SFDVKD. This CDR3 spans 15 amino acids. This CDR3 is CATSEPTGLRYEQYF. The CDR3 DNA follows: TGTGCCACCAGTGAACCCACGGGACTCCGCTACGAGCAGTACTTC.

This chain uses TRBV5-4 with TRBJ2-5; 10 bases are a match to TRBD2. Germline loops: CDR1 SGHNT, CDR2 YYREEE (reference sequence). Trimming at V came to 2 bases and at J to 5 bases, leaving 3 bases not matched to a gene. CDR3 length: 14 amino acids. CDR3 amino acids: CASSLAGGLETQYF. The CDR3 DNA is TGTGCCAGCAGCTTAGCGGGGGGGCTCGAGACCCAGTACTTC.

This chain connects TRBV6-5 to TRBJ2-1, with D perhaps TRBD1 (5 bases). Germline assignment: CDR1 MNHEY and CDR2 SVGAGI. CDR3 size: 15 residues. Deletions cut 0 bases from V and 2 bases from J, with 8 bases between. The CDR3 DNA is TGTGCCAGCAGTTACTCTGGGGCCGCCTACAATGAGCAGTTCTTC. Protein sequence: CASSYSGAAYNEQFF.

The chain carries TRBV19 and TRBJ1-2; 10 bases align to TRBD1. V lost 4 bases to trimming and J lost 3 bases; unmatched junction nucleotides: 5. This CDR3 is built from 15 residues. In germline, CDR1 is LNHDA, CDR2 SQIVND (reference sequence). The CDR3 bases are TGTGCCAGTAGTACCCGGGACAGGGGCTACTATGGCTACACCTTC. As protein: CASSTRDRGYYGYTF.

This clone has just one count. This chain uses TRBV5-4 with TRBJ2-1, with 7 bases fitting TRBD1. The CDR3 contains 15 residues. V lost 2 bases and J lost 0; bases outside the gene matches: 2. In germline, CDR1 is SGHNT, CDR2 YYREEE (reference sequence). The CDR3 loop reads CASSLQGSSYNEQFF. The CDR3 DNA is TGTGCCAGCAGCTTACAGGGGAGCTCCTACAATGAGCAGTTCTTC.

The chain combines TRBV10-3 with TRBJ2-7; D gene unclear. The germline V gene encodes CDR1 ENHRY and CDR2 SYGVKD. Trimming left V 9 bases short and J 0 bases short, with 12 bases between. This CDR3 is built from 13 residues. The DNA for the CDR3 is TGTGCCATTACAAATCGAAGCTCCTACGAGCAGTACTTC. This translates into CAITNRSSYEQYF.

The gene calls are TRBV7-2 and TRBJ1-2, with D unclear. The CDR3 is 13 residues long. V was pared by 5 bases and J by 0 bases, with 7 bases between. From germline, CDR1 is SGHTA and CDR2 FQGNSA. CDR3 sequence (DNA): TGTGCCAGCAGCCCTGACACTAACTATGGCTACACCTTC. It specifies CASSPDTNYGYTF.

V usage is TRBV5-1 and J usage is TRBJ1-1; maybe TRBD1 (6 bases). CDR3 length: 15 residues. V was clipped by 4 bases and J by 1 base, with 14 bases between them. CDR1 is SGHRS and CDR2 is YFSETQ in the germline V gene. CDR3 protein: CASSPQGIGNTEAFF. For the CDR3, the DNA is TGCGCCAGCAGCCCCCAGGGGATCGGGAACACTGAAGCTTTCTTT. Filled out from reference TRBV5-1 and TRBJ1-1, the complete variable domain reads KAGVTQTPRYLIKTRGQQVTLSCSPISGHRSVSWYQQTPGQGLQFLFEYFSETQRNKGNFPGRFSGRQFSNSRSEMNVSTLELGDSALYLCASSPQGIGNTEAFFGQGTRLTVV.

The chain has TRBV18 and TRBJ1-1, with 7 bases aligning to TRBD1. V shed 5 bases, J shed 1 base, and the junction held 4 bases outside the gene matches. This CDR3 contains 14 residues. Germline CDR1 reads KGHSH; CDR2 reads LQKENI. The CDR3 DNA reads as TGTGCCAGCTCAAAACAGGGGACGAACACTGAAGCTTTCTTT. It specifies CASSKQGTNTEAFF.

This sequence joins TRBV11-2 and TRBJ2-7; no clear D gene. Germline values: CDR1 SGHAT, CDR2 FQNNGV. Trimming removed 3 bases from V and 3 bases from J, with 9 bases in between. The CDR3 has 13 residues. CDR3 sequence (DNA): TGTGCCAGCAGCTTGTCACAGCTCTACGAGCAGTACTTC. Translated, it gives CASSLSQLYEQYF.